Described below is a single T cell receptor (beta chain) sequence and its context. V lost 2 bases, J lost 14 bases, and 20 bases lay in between. The CDR3 consists of 14 residues. Germline V gene lookup returns CDR1 WSHSY and CDR2 SAAADI. This sample was included in a study of CD8 T cell repertoires and HIV-1 epitope variants. Sequencing was performed with immunoSEQ multiplex PCR; in TCRdb, only in-frame clones are kept and a portion is missing. The repertoire holds some 87,000 clones, over 70% seen once, with around 24% in the top ten. The V gene is TRBV10-2, the J gene TRBJ2-3, with D possibly being TRBD2 (5 bases). Sequenced: uncultured baseline CD8+ T cells from peripheral blood mononuclear cells (PBMCs). This sequence was found in a male donor with HIV. The CDR3: CASSEEKGVPIPYF. The CDR3 bases are TGCGCCAGCAGTGAGGAAAAGGGAGTGCCCATCCCGTATTTT.